This T cell receptor beta chain was sequenced in a study of identical twins (dated by TCRdb to the mid-2010s). Some background on the complete study: The study deep-sequenced TCR alpha and beta repertoires from monozygotic twins, unrelated adults of various ages and cord blood to test whether fetal clonotypes persist. To rule out contamination, replicate twin experiments were performed at different times with different library preparation protocols. The paper's findings and limits, for the study overall: Because the same donors could not be followed over many years, conclusions were based on cross-sectional statistical analysis. Fewer insertions were carried by abundant cord blood beta clonotypes, a similar but weaker trend appeared in young adult naive repertoires, and no such trend appeared in memory repertoires. Compared with coincidental sharing between unrelated individuals, an excess of low generation-probability sequences was observed among out-of-frame TCR alpha sequences shared between twins. Invariant T cells such as MAIT and iNKT could partly confound zero-insertion analyses, though diverse VJ usage argued against this for most clonotypes. Recombination models systematically underestimated out-of-frame TCR alpha sharing in monozygotic twins but agreed with sharing between unrelated individuals. In beta out-of-frame sequences, excess twin sharing was weaker, because having fewer shared sequences lowered the signal-to-noise ratio.

The library was generated by 5' RACE. Sequencing took place on an Illumina HiSeq 2000. Template switching introduced a universal primer binding site; the final cDNA contained a unique molecular identifier, enabling accurate counting of TCR cDNA molecules. Specific primers in the conserved constant-segment region were used to synthesize first-strand cDNA for TCR alpha and beta chains. To control for contamination, each cDNA library was double barcoded with a SMART-Mk sample barcode plus Illumina barcodes. Two successive PCR steps introduced TruSeq adapter sequences along with Illumina sample barcodes. Sequencing of the TCR alpha and beta cDNA libraries was done on the Illumina HiSeq platform using custom primers. In the authors' own workflow: MiGEC processed the raw reads to extract unique molecular identifiers, while MiXCR was used to determine the CDR3 positions. Recombination models were inferred per individual with the repgenHMM and IGoR tools using an EM algorithm. The analysis of shared clonotypes was done with the tcR package in R, with sharing normalized by the product of cloneset sizes. Out-of-frame nonproductive sequences were analyzed to study raw recombination free of thymic and clonal selection effects. TCRdb ran its own pipeline on the public reads, namely fastp trimming at Q25 and MiXCR clone calling, and kept in-frame beta chains. Every distinct CDR3 protein forms one entry, paired with its most common genes and DNA. TCRdb's processing, not the authors', yielded these V and J calls. This sample comprises approximately 300,000 distinct CDR3 sequences, 7.5% to 9.5% of them detected only once. The top ten constitute 6% to 8.5% of the sample.

All donors were healthy Caucasians. Three pairs of female monozygotic twins, all aged roughly 18 to 30 years, made up the twin cohort. Positive isolation kits from Invitrogen were used to isolate CD4+ and CD8+ T cell populations. The V and J ends are trimmed by 2 bases and 9 bases, leaving 14 bases between them. Based on the germline V gene, the CDR1 and CDR2 sequences are MDHEN and SYDVKM. The CDR3 contains 14 residues, cysteine and phenylalanine counted. Solely the CDR3 DNA is kept, with 42 bases framed from the first base. Turning to this clonotype: Its specific antigen is unknown. No base quality information exists; no much larger clone differs at one position.

The same sample was also used in a study of yellow fever vaccine responses in identical twins. Drawing on the second study: According to the authors, the vaccine-induced T cell response in identical twins seemed to be partly convergent and partly specific to each individual. In the study, vaccine-responding T cell clones were precisely tracked in identical twins.

The sequence came from a young woman in good health. The sample comprised CD8+ T cells sorted from blood. The chain couples TRBV28 to TRBJ1-5; no confident D gene assignment can be made. DNA sequence: TGTGCCAGCAGTTTAAGGGCTGGCGTTGGGCCCCAGCATTTT. The resulting protein is CASSLRAGVGPQHF.